Below, 8 T cell receptor beta chains from the same sample are listed, as sequenced in a study of low-dose radiotherapy and immunotherapy resistance in tumors (dated by TCRdb to between 2021 and 2022). The data were produced on an Illumina HiSeq 2500. To make first-strand cDNA, Superscript III was used along with a set of TRAV- and TRBV-specific primers so that both the TCRalpha and TCRbeta chains were covered. TCRs were amplified with Phusion for roughly 20 PCR cycles using a constant-region primer together with the adapter attached to the V primers. Using fastp trimming at Q25 and MiXCR clonotype assembly, TCRdb reanalyzed the public sequencing data and kept in-frame beta chains. Rows matching on CDR3 protein sequence are summarized as one entry with the most common DNA and genes. For this sample the table gives around 83,000 distinct CDR3 sequences, of which 18% were detected only once. The top ten constitute under 7.5% of the sample.

The time point label of this sample denotes: before trial treatment. The sample here was PBMCs, taken before treatment. Every receptor here comes from a male donor with prostate cancer.

This clonotype has ten or more counts. The J gene is TRBJ2-7, the V gene TRBV20-1; 12 bases line up with TRBD1. J lost 6 bases, V lost 6 bases, and 6 bases had no gene match. Germline CDR1 is DFQATT and CDR2 is SNEGSKA (reference sequence). This CDR3 contains 13 residues. CDR3 sequence: CSAKGDRGLEQYF. CDR3 bases: TGCAGTGCGAAAGGGGACAGGGGGCTCGAGCAGTACTTC.

This clonotype showed up many times. The chain uses TRBV6-2 or TRBV6-3 and TRBJ2-1; D is unresolved. With 11 bases removed from V and 9 bases from J, the gap between germline ends came to 23 bases. The CDR3 sequence is 14 residues long. Germline CDR1 and CDR2: MNHEY and SVGEGT. CDR3 DNA sequence: TGTGCCGTAAGAAGGGATCCCTCGAGCCTTGAGCAGTTCTTC. Residues: CAVRRDPSSLEQFF.

The chain uses TRBV28 and TRBJ1-1; 10 bases are a match to TRBD1. This CDR3 is 16 amino acids long. Losses at the gene ends were 9 bases for V and 1 base for J; bases not matched to a gene: 11. CDR1 is MDHEN and CDR2 is SYDVKM in the germline V gene. The CDR3 loop reads CASLPGTGDRNTEAFF. The DNA of the CDR3 is TGTGCCAGTTTACCCGGGACAGGGGACCGGAACACTGAAGCTTTCTTT.

Note on this clonotype: Only one base separates this from a far larger clonotype, so it likely reflects a read error. The chain links TRBV6-8 to TRBJ2-3, with D tentatively TRBD2 (6 bases). The V gene's germline CDR1 is MNHGY and CDR2 SAAAGT. This CDR3 spans 15 amino acids. CDR3 DNA: TGTGCCTGCAGTGGGGCGGTAGCGGGCACAGATACGCAGTATTTT. It is translated as CACSGAVAGTDTQYF.

This chain joins TRBV10-3 and TRBJ2-7; no reliable D call. The DNA end is more similar to TRBJ2-5, so the J call may be wrong. The CDR3 totals 15 residues. Germline CDR1 is ENHRY and CDR2 is SYGVKD. This CDR3 is CAISESSGVGVTQYF. CDR3 coding DNA: TGTGCCATCAGTGAGTCCTCCGGCGTTGGGGTGACCCAGTACTTC.

This clonotype was counted a single time. The genes are TRBV20-1 and TRBJ2-2; D is possibly TRBD2 (6 bases). Germline values: CDR1 DFQATT, CDR2 SNEGSKA (reference sequence). This CDR3 has 17 residues. CDR3 in amino acids: CRPRDSGTDIIAGELFF. The CDR3 DNA follows: TGCAGGCCTAGGGACTCCGGGACGGACATCATCGCCGGGGAGCTGTTTTTT.

As DNA, the CDR3 is TGTGCCAGCAGCCAAGCCCCCCCCAGCGGGGGGGCCTTAGATACGCAGTATTTT. It codes for CASSQAPPSGGALDTQYF. The chain links TRBV4-2 to TRBJ2-3, with 10 bases identical to TRBD2. J was trimmed by 5 bases and V by 1 base; bases with no gene match: 12. Looked up from germline, CDR1 is LGHNA and CDR2 is YNFKEQ. This CDR3 is built from 18 residues.

This clonotype was detected ten times or more. V gene TRBV10-3 combines with J gene TRBJ1-2, with D perhaps matching TRBD1 (6 bases). The CDR3 loop spans 15 amino acids. Germline assignment: CDR1 ENHRY and CDR2 SYGVKD. The V end lost 3 bases, the J end lost 3 bases, and 14 bases lay between the germline ends. CDR3 residues: CAISDQGTSYYGYTF. The CDR3 DNA sequence: TGTGCCATCAGTGATCAGGGGACCTCCTACTATGGCTACACCTTC.